The 3 T cell receptor beta chains in this list originate from one sample, sequenced in a study of control samples from healthy donors and cancer patients. Sequencing was performed with immunoSEQ multiplex PCR; in TCRdb, only in-frame clones are kept and a portion is missing. The table shows 100,000 to 150,000 clones, with around 90% occurring only once. Sequencing input: blood. The source is a man aged 40-55 years in good health.

The chain joins TRBV29-1 to TRBJ2-5; D unresolved. The length of the CDR3 is 13 residues. In germline, CDR1 is SQVTM, CDR2 ANQGSEA. Trimming removed 2 bases from V and 5 bases from J, with 12 bases in between. Here the CDR3 DNA reads TGCAGCGTTGAAATCGGATTGTTCGAGACCCAGTACTTC. Its translation is CSVEIGLFETQYF.

V and J are TRBV7-9 and TRBJ1-1, with D perhaps matching TRBD1 (6 bases). Germline V gene data show CDR1 as SEHNR and CDR2 as FQNEAQ (reference sequence). The length of the CDR3 is 15 residues. V was pared by 1 base and J by 0 bases, with 9 bases between. The CDR3 loop reads CASSLVAGVNTEAFF. CDR3 sequence (DNA): TGTGCCAGCAGCTTAGTAGCAGGGGTGAACACTGAAGCTTTCTTT.

The rearrangement links TRBV7-9 to TRBJ2-2; 8 bases are shared with TRBD2. This CDR3 region has 16 residues. The V segment lost 4 bases and the J segment 1 base; nucleotides outside the gene matches: 5. Germline CDR1 SEHNR, CDR2 FQNEAQ (reference sequence). The chain's CDR3 is CASSSLAGRNTGELFF. In nucleotides, the CDR3 is TGTGCCAGCAGCTCCTTAGCGGGGAGGAACACCGGGGAGCTGTTTTTT. Variable domain in full (rest from reference TRBV7-9 and TRBJ2-2): DTGVSQNPRHKITKRGQNVTFRCDPISEHNRLYWYRQTLGQGPEFLTYFQNEAQLEKSRLLSDRFSAERPKGSFSTLEIQRTEQGDSAMYLCASSSLAGRNTGELFFGEGSRLTVL.